Sequencing of this T cell receptor beta chain was carried out in a study of memory CD4+ T cells and cytomegalovirus serostatus. Across the whole study: This sample comes from healthy Belgian adults, 8 to 10 CMV seropositive, around 26 seronegative.

The CDR3 is made up of 15 amino acids. Trimming cost V 5 bases and J 1 base; bases outside gene matches: 4. Germline CDR1 reads LNHDA; CDR2 reads SQIVND (reference sequence). The sort gate was single viable CD3+CD4+CD8-CD45RO+ cells for memory CD4+ T cells. Serum IgG to CMV pp150, pp28, p38 and p52 defined serostatus. Total CD4+ T cells were enriched by CD4 positive selection. Data came from immunoSEQ multiplex PCR; TCRdb stores just in-frame clones and leaves some out. The table has about 52,000 clones, approximately 80% seen once; the top ten hold approximately 1.5%. The J gene is TRBJ2-2, the V gene TRBV19; 7 bases line up with TRBD1. Sequencing was done on a sample of memory CD4+ T cells from blood. The receptor comes from an adult in good health and CMV-seropositive. The CDR3 sequence: CASSAWTGNTGELFF. The CDR3 nucleotides read TGTGCCAGTAGTGCTTGGACAGGGAACACCGGGGAGCTGTTTTTT.